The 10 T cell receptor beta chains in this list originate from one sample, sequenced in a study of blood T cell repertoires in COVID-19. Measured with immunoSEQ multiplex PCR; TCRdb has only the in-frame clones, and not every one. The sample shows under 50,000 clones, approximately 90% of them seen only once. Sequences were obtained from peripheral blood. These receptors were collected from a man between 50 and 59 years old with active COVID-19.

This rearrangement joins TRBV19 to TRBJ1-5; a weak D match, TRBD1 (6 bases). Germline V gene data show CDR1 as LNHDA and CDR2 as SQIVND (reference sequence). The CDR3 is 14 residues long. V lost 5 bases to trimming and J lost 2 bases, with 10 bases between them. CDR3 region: CASSRQVGNQPQHF. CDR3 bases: TGTGCCAGTAGTCGACAGGTGGGCAATCAGCCCCAGCATTTT.

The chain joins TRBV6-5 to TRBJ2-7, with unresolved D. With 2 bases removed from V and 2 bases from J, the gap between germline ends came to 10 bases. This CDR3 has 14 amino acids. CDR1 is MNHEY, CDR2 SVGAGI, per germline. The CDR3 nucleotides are TGTGCCAGCAGTTACCGCGACTCGGCCTACGAGCAGTACTTC. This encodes CASSYRDSAYEQYF.

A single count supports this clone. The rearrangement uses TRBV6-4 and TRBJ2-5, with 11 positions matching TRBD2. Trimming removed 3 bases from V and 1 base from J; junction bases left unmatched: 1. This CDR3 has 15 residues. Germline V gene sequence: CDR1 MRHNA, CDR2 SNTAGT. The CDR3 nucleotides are TGTGCCAGCAGTGAGGGGACTAGCGGCCAAGAGACCCAGTACTTC. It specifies CASSEGTSGQETQYF.

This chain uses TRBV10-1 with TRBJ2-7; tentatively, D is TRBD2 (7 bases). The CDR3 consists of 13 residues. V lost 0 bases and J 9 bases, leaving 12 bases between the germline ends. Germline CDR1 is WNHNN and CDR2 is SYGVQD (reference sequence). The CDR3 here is CASSESTRGAQYF. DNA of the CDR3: TGCGCCAGCAGTGAGTCGACTCGGGGGGCGCAGTACTTC.

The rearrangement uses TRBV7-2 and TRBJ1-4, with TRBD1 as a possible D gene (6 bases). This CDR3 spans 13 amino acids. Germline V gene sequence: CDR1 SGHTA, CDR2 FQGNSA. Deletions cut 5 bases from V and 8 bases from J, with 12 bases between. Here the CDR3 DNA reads TGTGCCAGCAGCCGACAGAGGGGGGAAAAACTGTTTTTT. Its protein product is CASSRQRGEKLFF.

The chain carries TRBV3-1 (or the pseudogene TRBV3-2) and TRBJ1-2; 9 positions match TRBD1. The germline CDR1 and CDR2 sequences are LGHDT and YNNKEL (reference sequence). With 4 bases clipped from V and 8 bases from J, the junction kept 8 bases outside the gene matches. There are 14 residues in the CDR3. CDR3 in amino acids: CASSPGTGIRGYTF. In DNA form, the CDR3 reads TGTGCCAGCAGCCCCGGGACAGGGATTCGGGGCTACACCTTC.

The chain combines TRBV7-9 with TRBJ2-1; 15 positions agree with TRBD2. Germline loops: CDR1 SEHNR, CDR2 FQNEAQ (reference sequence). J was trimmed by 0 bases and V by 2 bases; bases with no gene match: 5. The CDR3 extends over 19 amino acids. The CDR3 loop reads CASSLWGLAGGPSYNEQFF. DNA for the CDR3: TGTGCCAGCAGCTTATGGGGACTAGCGGGAGGCCCCTCCTACAATGAGCAGTTCTTC.

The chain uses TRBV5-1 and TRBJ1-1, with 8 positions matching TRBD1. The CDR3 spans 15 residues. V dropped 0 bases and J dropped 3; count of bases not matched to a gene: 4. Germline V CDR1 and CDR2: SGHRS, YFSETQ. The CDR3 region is CASSLARGLDTEAFF. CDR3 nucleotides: TGCGCCAGCAGCTTGGCCAGGGGGCTTGACACTGAAGCTTTCTTT.

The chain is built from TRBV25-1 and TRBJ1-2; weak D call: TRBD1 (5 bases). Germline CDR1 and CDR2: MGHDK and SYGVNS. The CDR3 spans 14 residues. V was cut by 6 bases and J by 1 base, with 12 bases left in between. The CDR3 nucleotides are TGTGCCAGCAGCGACCGGGGGATTAACTATGGCTACACCTTC. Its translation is CASSDRGINYGYTF.

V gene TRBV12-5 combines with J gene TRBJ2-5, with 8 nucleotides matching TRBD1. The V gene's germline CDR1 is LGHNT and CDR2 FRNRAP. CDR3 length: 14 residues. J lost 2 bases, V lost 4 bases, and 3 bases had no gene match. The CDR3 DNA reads TGTGCTAGTGGTTGGGGACAGGAACAAGAGACCCAGTACTTC. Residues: CASGWGQEQETQYF.